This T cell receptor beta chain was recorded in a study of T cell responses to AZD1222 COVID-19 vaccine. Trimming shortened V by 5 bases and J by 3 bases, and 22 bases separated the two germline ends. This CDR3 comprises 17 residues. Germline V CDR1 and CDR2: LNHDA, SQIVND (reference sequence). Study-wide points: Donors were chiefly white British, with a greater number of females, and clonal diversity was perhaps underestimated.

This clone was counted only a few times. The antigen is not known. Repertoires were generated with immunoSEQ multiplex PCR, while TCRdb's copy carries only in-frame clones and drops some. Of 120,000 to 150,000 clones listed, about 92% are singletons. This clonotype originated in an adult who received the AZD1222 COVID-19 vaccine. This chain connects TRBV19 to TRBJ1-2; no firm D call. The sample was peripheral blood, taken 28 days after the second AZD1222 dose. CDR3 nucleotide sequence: TGTGCCAGTAGTGACGGGTCAGCCACCCCGGAGTACTATGGCTACACCTTC. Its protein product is CASSDGSATPEYYGYTF.